Here is one T cell receptor (beta chain) with its context. Its antigen is unknown. The record originates from a study of CD8+ T cells in alopecia areata. Study observations and caveats: Scalp sample data also include resident alphabeta T cells from normal skin.

Following extraction, RNA underwent reverse transcription to cDNA, which served as the sequencing template. The assay was immunoSEQ multiplex PCR, and TCRdb's table has in-frame clones only and misses some. The table has some 170,000 clones, approximately 70% seen once. V was pared by 0 bases and J by 14 bases, with 5 bases of the junction left unmatched. The germline gives CDR1 SGHDN, CDR2 FVKESK. This CDR3 has 13 residues. From PBMCs, CD4+ and CD8+ T cells were sorted. This TCR derives from a human donor with alopecia areata. This chain joins TRBV14 and TRBJ2-1; 9 bases fit TRBD2. The source was CD8+ T cells sorted from blood, collected at week 0. The CDR3 nucleotides read TGTGCCAGCAGCCAAGACCCTCAGCGGGGGGAGTTCTTC. Translation gives CASSQDPQRGEFF.